Sequencing of this T cell receptor (beta chain) was carried out in a study of beta chain features in type 1 diabetes. Sequenced material consisted of expressed TCRB transcripts (all of the isolated RNA was reverse transcribed). This table comes from immunoSEQ multiplex PCR, and its TCRdb copy is limited to in-frame clones, with some not included. The sample holds about 900,000 clones, roughly 15% seen once. In this sample, this clone turned up a few times. Its antigen is unknown. Study-wide findings and caveats: The study found fewer insertions and more deletions at VDJ junctions in type 1 diabetes patients. Naive, central memory and regulatory TCRB repertoires appeared more similar among patients than healthy donors. PCR might pick shorter templates more often, in the same way for patients and controls.

Germline V gene data show CDR1 as LGHNA and CDR2 as YNFKEQ. Trimming removed 1 base from V and 4 bases from J, with 13 bases in between. CDR3 length equals 15 residues. The rearrangement links TRBV4-2 to TRBJ1-2; D perhaps matches TRBD1 (6 bases). The sequence was obtained from a woman in her late teens or twenties in good health. The sample comprised naive CD4+ T cells from blood. The CDR3 DNA is TGTGCCAGCAGCCAAGGACCAGGGGACGGCTATGGCTACACCTTC. It is translated as CASSQGPGDGYGYTF.